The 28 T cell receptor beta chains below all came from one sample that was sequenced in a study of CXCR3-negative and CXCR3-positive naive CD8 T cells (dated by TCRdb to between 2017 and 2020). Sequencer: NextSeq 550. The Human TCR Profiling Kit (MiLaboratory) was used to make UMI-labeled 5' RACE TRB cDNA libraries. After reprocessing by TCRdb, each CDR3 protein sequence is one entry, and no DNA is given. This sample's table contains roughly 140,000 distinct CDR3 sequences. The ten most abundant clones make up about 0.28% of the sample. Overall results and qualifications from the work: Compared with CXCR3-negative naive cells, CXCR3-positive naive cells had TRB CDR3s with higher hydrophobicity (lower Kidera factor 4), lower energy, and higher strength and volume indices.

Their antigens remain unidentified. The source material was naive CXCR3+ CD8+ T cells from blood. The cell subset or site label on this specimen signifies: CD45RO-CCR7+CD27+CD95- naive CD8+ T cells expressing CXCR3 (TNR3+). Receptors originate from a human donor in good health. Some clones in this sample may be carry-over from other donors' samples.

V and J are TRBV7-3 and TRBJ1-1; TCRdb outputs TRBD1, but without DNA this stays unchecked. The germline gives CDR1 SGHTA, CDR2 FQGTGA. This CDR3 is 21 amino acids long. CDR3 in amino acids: CASSPKRSGQGLIGMNTEAFF.

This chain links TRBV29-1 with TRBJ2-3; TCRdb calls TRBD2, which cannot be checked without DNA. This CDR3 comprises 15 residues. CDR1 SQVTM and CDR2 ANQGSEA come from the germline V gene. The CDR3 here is CSVPLAGASTDTQYF.

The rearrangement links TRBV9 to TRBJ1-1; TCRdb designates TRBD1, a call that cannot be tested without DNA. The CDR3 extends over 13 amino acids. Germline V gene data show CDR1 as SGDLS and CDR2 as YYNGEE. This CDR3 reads CASSPTDRVRALF.

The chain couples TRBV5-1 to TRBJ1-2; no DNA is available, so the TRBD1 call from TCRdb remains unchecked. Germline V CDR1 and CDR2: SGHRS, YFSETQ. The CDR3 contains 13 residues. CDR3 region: CASSPDRAYGYTF.

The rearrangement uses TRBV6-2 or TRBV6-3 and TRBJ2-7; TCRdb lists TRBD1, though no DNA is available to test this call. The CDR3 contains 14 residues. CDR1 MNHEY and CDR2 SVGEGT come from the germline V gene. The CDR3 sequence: CASSYARGLYEQYF.

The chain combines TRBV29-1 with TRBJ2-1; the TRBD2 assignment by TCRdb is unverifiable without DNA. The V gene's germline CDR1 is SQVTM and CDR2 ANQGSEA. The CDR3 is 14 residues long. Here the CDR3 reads CSAGWGSGMNEQFF.

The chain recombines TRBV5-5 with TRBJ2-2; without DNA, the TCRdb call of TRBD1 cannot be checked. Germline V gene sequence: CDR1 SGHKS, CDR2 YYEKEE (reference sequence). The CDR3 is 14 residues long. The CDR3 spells CASRGDSGTGELFF.

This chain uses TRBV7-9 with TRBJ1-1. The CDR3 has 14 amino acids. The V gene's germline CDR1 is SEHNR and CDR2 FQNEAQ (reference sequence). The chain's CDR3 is CASRSWNMNTEAFF.

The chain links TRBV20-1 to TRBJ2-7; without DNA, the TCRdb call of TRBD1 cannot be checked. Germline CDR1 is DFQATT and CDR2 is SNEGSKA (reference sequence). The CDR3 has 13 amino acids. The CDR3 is CSATSGQGYEQYF.

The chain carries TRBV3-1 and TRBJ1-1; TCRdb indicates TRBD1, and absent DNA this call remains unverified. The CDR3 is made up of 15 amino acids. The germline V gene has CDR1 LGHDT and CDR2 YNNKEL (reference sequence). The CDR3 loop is CASSLRTGPNTEAFF. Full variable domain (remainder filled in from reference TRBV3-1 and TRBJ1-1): DTAVSQTPKYLVTQMGNDKSIKCEQNLGHDTMYWYKQDSKKFLKIMFSYNNKELIINETVPNRFSPKSPDKAHLNLHINSLELGDSAVYFCASSLRTGPNTEAFFGQGTRLTVV.

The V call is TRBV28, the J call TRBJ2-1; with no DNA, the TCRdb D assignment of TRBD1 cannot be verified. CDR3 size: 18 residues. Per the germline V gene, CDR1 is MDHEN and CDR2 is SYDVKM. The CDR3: CASSLPSGQGPVQDEQFF.

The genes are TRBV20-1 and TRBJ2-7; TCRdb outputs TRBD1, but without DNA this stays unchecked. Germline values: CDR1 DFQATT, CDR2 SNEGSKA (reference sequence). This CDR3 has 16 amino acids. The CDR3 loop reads CSARSSGRPSSYEQYF.

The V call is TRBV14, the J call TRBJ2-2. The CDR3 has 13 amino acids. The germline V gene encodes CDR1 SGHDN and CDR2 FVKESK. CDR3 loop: CASMRLNTGELFF.

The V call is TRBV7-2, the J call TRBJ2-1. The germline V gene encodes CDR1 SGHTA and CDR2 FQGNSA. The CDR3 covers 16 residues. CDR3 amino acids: CASSLARHGQLDEQFF.

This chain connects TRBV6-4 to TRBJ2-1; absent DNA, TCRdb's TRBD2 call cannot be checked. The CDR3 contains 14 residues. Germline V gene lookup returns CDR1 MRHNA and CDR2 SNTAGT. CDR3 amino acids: CASSEGLEVDEQFF.

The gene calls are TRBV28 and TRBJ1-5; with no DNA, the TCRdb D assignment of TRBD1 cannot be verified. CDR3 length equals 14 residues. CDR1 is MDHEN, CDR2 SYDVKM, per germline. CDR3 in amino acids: CASSTPPGGQPQHF.

The CDR3 loop is CASNGETGANVLTF. This rearrangement joins TRBV5-1 to TRBJ2-6; TCRdb's D call, TRBD2, is unchecked because there is no DNA. This CDR3 is 14 amino acids long. CDR1 and CDR2 (germline): SGHRS, YFSETQ.

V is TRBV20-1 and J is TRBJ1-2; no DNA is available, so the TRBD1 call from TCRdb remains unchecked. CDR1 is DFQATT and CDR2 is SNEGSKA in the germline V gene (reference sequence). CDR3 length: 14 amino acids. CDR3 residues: CSARGQGWDQEYTF.

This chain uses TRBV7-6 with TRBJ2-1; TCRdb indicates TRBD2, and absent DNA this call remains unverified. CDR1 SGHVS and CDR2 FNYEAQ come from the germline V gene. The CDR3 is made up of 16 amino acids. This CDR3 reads CASSSGLAKPYNEQFF.

The CDR3 here is CASSAPGPSYEQYF. This chain links TRBV2 with TRBJ2-7; TCRdb lists TRBD1, though no DNA is available to test this call. This CDR3 is 14 amino acids long. Germline V gene lookup returns CDR1 SNHLY and CDR2 FYNNEI.

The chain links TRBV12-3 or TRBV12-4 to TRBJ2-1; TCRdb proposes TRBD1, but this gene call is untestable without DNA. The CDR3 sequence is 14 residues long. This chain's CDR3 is CASSSLGAGDEQFF.

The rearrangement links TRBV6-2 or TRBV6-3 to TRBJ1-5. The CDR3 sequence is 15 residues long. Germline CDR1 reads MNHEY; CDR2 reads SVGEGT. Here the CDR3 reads CASRLNTEGFQPQHF.

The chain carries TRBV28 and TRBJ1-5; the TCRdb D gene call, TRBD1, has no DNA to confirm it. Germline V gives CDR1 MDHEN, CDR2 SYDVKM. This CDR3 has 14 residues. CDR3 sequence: CASSLVGAGEPQHF.

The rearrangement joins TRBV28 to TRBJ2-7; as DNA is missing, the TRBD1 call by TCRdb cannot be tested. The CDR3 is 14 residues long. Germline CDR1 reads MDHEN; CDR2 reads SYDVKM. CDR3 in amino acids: CASSRKGNLNEQYF.

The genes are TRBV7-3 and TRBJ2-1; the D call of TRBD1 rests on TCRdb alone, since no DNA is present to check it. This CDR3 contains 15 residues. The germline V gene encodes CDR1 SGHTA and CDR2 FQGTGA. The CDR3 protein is CASSLGTYSYNEQFF.

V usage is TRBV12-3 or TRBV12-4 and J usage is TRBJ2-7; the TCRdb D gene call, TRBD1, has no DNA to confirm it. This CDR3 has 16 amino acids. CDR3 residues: CASSPPDSSGSYEQYF.

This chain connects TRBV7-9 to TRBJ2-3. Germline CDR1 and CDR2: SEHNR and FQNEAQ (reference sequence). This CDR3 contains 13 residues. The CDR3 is CASSASSTDTQYF.

CDR3 region: CASSQVDSPDTQYF. The chain carries TRBV3-1 and TRBJ2-3. The germline V gene has CDR1 LGHDT and CDR2 YNNKEL (reference sequence). The CDR3 extends over 14 amino acids.